This T cell receptor (beta chain) was identified during a study of CD8+ T cells in alopecia areata. Study information: Patients given treatment had severity scored by the percentage of scalp area affected.

The treatment denotes: oral pan-JAK inhibitor, 5-10 mg twice daily. Broader study findings: Both scalp clonality and the expanded CD8+ clones among the top 100 showed a significant decrease with tofacitinib. Higher clonality and more expanded CD8+ clones appeared in lesional than normal scalp. Persistence in scalp and blood during tofacitinib was observed for many expanded lesional clones.

After isolation, RNA underwent reverse transcription to generate cDNA as the sequencing template. Produced via immunoSEQ multiplex PCR; TCRdb's table is partial and in-frame only. Seen here are about 190,000 clones, around three fifths observed once, and the top ten hold roughly 1.3%. This clone has only one observation. Antigen: not known. The material sequenced was CD4+ T cells sorted from blood, taken around week 49, from a patient treated with tofacitinib. This TCR derives from a human donor with alopecia areata.

The CDR3 protein is CASSLGGLATYNEQFF. The CDR3 nucleotides read TGTGCCAGCAGCTTGGGAGGACTAGCGACCTACAATGAGCAGTTCTTC. The V and J genes are TRBV5-6 and TRBJ2-1; 9 nucleotides agree with TRBD2. This CDR3 has 16 residues. The germline V gene encodes CDR1 SGHDT and CDR2 YYEEEE. J was trimmed by 2 bases and V by 0 bases; bases with no gene match: 3.